These 21 T cell receptor beta chains came from one sample sequenced in a study of blood T cell repertoires in COVID-19. Libraries were prepared by immunoSEQ multiplex PCR; TCRdb keeps only in-frame clonotypes and omits some of them. This sample has around 70,000 clones, with about 74% found just once. Specimen: peripheral blood. These receptors were taken from a human donor in a cohort sampled during active COVID-19.

V is TRBV15 and J is TRBJ1-5; no definite D call. This CDR3 contains 15 residues. Trimming left V 0 bases short and J 5 bases short, with 11 bases between. Germline V gene lookup returns CDR1 LNHNV and CDR2 YYDKDF (reference sequence). The CDR3 DNA sequence: TGTGCCACCAGCAGAGATTGGGCTCCTGATCAGCCCCAGCATTTT. This sequence encodes CATSRDWAPDQPQHF.

The rearrangement uses TRBV6-5 and TRBJ2-1; 9 bases align to TRBD2. This CDR3 is 16 amino acids long. Per the germline V gene, CDR1 is MNHEY and CDR2 is SVGAGI. The trim removed 4 bases at V and 3 bases at J, leaving 7 bases unmatched. CDR3 in DNA: TGTGCCAGCAGTTCCTTAGCGGGGGTCGGCTACAATGAGCAGTTCTTC. Translating gives CASSSLAGVGYNEQFF.

This clone was seen once. The gene calls are TRBV7-9 and TRBJ1-2, with TRBD1 matching over 10 bases. The V gene end was trimmed by 2 bases and the J gene end by 4 bases; junction bases not matched to a gene: 4. This CDR3 contains 15 residues. Germline V gene lookup returns CDR1 SEHNR and CDR2 FQNEAQ (reference sequence). The CDR3 nucleotides are TGTGCCAGCAGCTTATCCGGGACAGGGGTCTATGGCTACACCTTC. Encoded protein: CASSLSGTGVYGYTF. Together with reference TRBV7-9 and TRBJ1-2, the CDR3 gives the full variable domain: DTGVSQNPRHKITKRGQNVTFRCDPISEHNRLYWYRQTLGQGPEFLTYFQNEAQLEKSRLLSDRFSAERPKGSFSTLEIQRTEQGDSAMYLCASSLSGTGVYGYTFGSGTRLTVV.

The V call is TRBV28, the J call TRBJ1-2; no reliable D call. Germline-derived CDR1 and CDR2 are MDHEN and SYDVKM. The V end was cut by 3 bases, the J end by 6 bases, with 8 bases between. This CDR3 region has 12 residues. Here the CDR3 DNA reads TGTGCCAGCAGTTTCAACCCTAATGGCTACACCTTC. It codes for CASSFNPNGYTF.

The rearrangement uses TRBV4-3 and TRBJ1-2; D possibly corresponds to TRBD1 (5 bases). V was trimmed by 1 base and J by 4 bases, leaving 13 bases between them. Germline CDR1 LGHNA, CDR2 YSLEER. CDR3 length: 15 amino acids. This chain's CDR3 is CASSQGQGEAYGYTF. CDR3 in DNA: TGCGCCAGCAGCCAAGGGCAGGGCGAAGCCTATGGCTACACCTTC.

V is TRBV19 and J is TRBJ2-1; the match to TRBD2 covers 9 bases. After removal of 5 bases from V and 5 bases from J, the junction contained 7 bases not matched to a gene. The CDR3 totals 15 residues. In germline, CDR1 is LNHDA, CDR2 SQIVND (reference sequence). The CDR3 coding sequence is TGTGCCAGTAGTGTCAGCGGGGGGTCCCACAATGAGCAGTTCTTC. It specifies CASSVSGGSHNEQFF.

The chain recombines TRBV15 with TRBJ1-2; D is undetermined. V lost 0 bases, J lost 0 bases, and 8 bases lay in between. Per the germline V gene, CDR1 is LNHNV and CDR2 is YYDKDF (reference sequence). CDR3 length equals 15 residues. The CDR3 sequence is CATSREPGANYGYTF. For the CDR3, the DNA is TGTGCCACCAGCAGAGAGCCCGGTGCTAACTATGGCTACACCTTC.

Points on this clone: At the DNA level, this CDR3 is encoded by other sequences in the same sample as well. The chain uses TRBV18 and TRBJ1-5, with D perhaps matching TRBD1 (6 bases). The length of the CDR3 is 13 residues. Deletions cut 3 bases from V and 4 bases from J, with 7 bases between. Germline CDR1 reads KGHSH; CDR2 reads LQKENI. The CDR3 spells CASSPDRNQPQHF. The DNA for the CDR3 is TGTGCCAGCTCACCCGACAGGAATCAGCCCCAGCATTTT.

The rearrangement joins TRBV19 to TRBJ2-3; D is unresolved. The ends were cut back, 4 bases at V and 6 bases at J, with 11 bases in the middle. This CDR3 has 13 amino acids. Germline V lookup: CDR1 LNHDA, CDR2 SQIVND (reference sequence). The CDR3 region has the DNA TGTGCCAGTAGTAACACACGAGGCGATACGCAGTATTTT. Residues: CASSNTRGDTQYF.

The chain combines TRBV5-6 with TRBJ2-7; TRBD2 is a possible D gene (5 bases). The CDR3 has 14 residues. CDR1 is SGHDT, CDR2 YYEEEE, per germline. V was trimmed by 0 bases and J by 0 bases, leaving 7 bases between them. In DNA, the CDR3 is TGTGCCAGCAGCTTGGGCGGGTCCTCCTACGAGCAGTACTTC. Translated: CASSLGGSSYEQYF.

The chain carries TRBV28 and TRBJ2-3; D call uncertain. V lost 3 bases, J lost 2 bases, and 15 bases lay in between. The CDR3 extends over 16 amino acids. The germline V gene has CDR1 MDHEN and CDR2 SYDVKM. The CDR3 loop is CASSFLNTNPTDTQYF. DNA of the CDR3: TGTGCCAGCAGTTTTCTCAACACTAACCCCACAGATACGCAGTATTTT.

This clone was seen only a few times. This chain uses TRBV11-2 with TRBJ2-2; perhaps TRBD2 as D (5 bases). The CDR3 covers 13 residues. CDR1 and CDR2 from the germline V gene are SGHAT and FQNNGV. V lost 5 bases to trimming and J lost 6 bases, with 10 bases between them. The CDR3 DNA reads as TGTGCCAGCAGCCCTACTAGGGCCGGGGAGCTGTTTTTT. Residues: CASSPTRAGELFF.

The CDR3 sequence: CASSEYVQGRTDTQYF. CDR3 nucleotide sequence: TGTGCCAGCAGTGAGTATGTGCAGGGTCGCACAGATACGCAGTATTTT. The chain uses TRBV2 and TRBJ2-3, with a tentative D call TRBD1 (5 bases). CDR3 length: 16 amino acids. Germline V gene data show CDR1 as SNHLY and CDR2 as FYNNEI. The V gene lost 3 bases and the J gene lost 1 base, with 14 bases spanning the gap.

J is TRBJ2-7 and V is TRBV9, with a possible D match to TRBD2 (6 bases). Per germline, CDR1 SGDLS and CDR2 YYNGEE. V lost 0 bases, J lost 6 bases, and 25 bases lay in between. The CDR3 covers 18 residues. The CDR3 bases are TGTGCCAGCAGCGTAGCGTCTGGGGCCGGGACTGGATCCCCCGAGCAGTACTTC. Translating it yields CASSVASGAGTGSPEQYF.

The chain couples TRBV10-3 to TRBJ2-7; 8 nucleotides line up with TRBD2. The V segment lost 10 bases and the J segment 5 bases; nucleotides outside the gene matches: 10. The CDR3 loop spans 13 amino acids. Germline CDR1 is ENHRY and CDR2 is SYGVKD. The CDR3, as DNA: TGTGCCACCAGCGGGAGATCGGGAGACGAGCAGTACTTC. Its translation is CATSGRSGDEQYF.

The chain employs TRBV11-2 and TRBJ1-4; the match to TRBD1 covers 8 bases. The CDR3 is 15 residues long. Trimming cost V 6 bases and J 5 bases; bases outside gene matches: 8. Germline assignment: CDR1 SGHAT and CDR2 FQNNGV. CDR3 bases: TGTGCCAGCAGTTACGACAGGGGACGAAATGAAAAACTGTTTTTT. Translating it yields CASSYDRGRNEKLFF.

The chain joins TRBV18 to TRBJ2-1, with D unresolved. Germline loops: CDR1 KGHSH, CDR2 LQKENI. The V gene lost 3 bases and the J gene lost 4 bases, with 7 bases spanning the gap. This CDR3 region has 13 residues. The CDR3 loop is CASSPDSYNEQFF. Here the CDR3 DNA reads TGTGCCAGCTCACCCGACTCGTACAATGAGCAGTTCTTC.

This clone was observed a few times. The rearrangement uses TRBV18 and TRBJ1-1; D is undetermined. The CDR3 has 16 residues. The V end was cut by 6 bases, the J end by 0 bases, with 17 bases between. Germline loops: CDR1 KGHSH, CDR2 LQKENI. The CDR3 DNA reads TGTGCCAGCTCCCCGGTGAACGGAGTGATGAACACTGAAGCTTTCTTT. It codes for CASSPVNGVMNTEAFF.

This clone was counted between two and nine times. The CDR3 loop is CASNDRGVLVPINQPQHF. For the CDR3, the DNA is TGTGCCTCCAACGACAGGGGGGTCTTGGTGCCGATCAATCAGCCCCAGCATTTT. The chain combines TRBV28 with TRBJ1-5; 9 bases fit TRBD1. CDR1 and CDR2 (germline): MDHEN, SYDVKM. The CDR3 covers 18 residues. V was pared by 11 bases and J by 3 bases, with 20 bases of the junction left unmatched.

The sample holds one count of this clone. The V call is TRBV6-5, the J call TRBJ1-1; D remains unclear. V was trimmed by 6 bases and J by 3 bases, leaving 11 bases between them. Germline V CDR1 and CDR2: MNHEY, SVGAGI. The CDR3 covers 13 residues. DNA for the CDR3: TGTGCCAGCAGCCGCAGGAGGGACACTGAAGCTTTCTTT. Translation: CASSRRRDTEAFF.

The chain joins TRBV4-1 to TRBJ2-7; D may be TRBD2 (6 bases). Germline CDR1 is MGHRA and CDR2 is YSYEKL. The V and J ends lost 7 bases and 4 bases respectively, with 14 bases between them. This CDR3 has 13 residues. The CDR3 DNA reads as TGCGCCAGCAACCGAGGGAGCGGGTACGAGCAGTACTTC. Translating it yields CASNRGSGYEQYF.